The rows below give T cell receptor beta chains drawn from one sample of a study of blood T cell repertoires in COVID-19. Sequencing used immunoSEQ multiplex PCR; TCRdb keeps in-frame clones, though not all of them. This table has 150,000 to 200,000 clones, roughly 87% appearing once. The specimen was peripheral blood. Receptors were obtained from a man between 18 and 29 years old who had recovered from COVID-19. The CDR3 runs from the conserved cysteine through the conserved F or W. The order of the fields is D gene, J gene, V gene, clone size, CDR3 protein, CDR3 DNA. D genes are given only for firm matches. Clone size, where shown, is once, few, many, or a class for clones that have expanded.

D gene: .
J gene: TRBJ2-7
V gene: TRBV9
clone size: .
CDR3 protein: CASSVGGEGYEQYF
CDR3 DNA: TGTGCCAGCAGCGTAGGAGGAGAGGGCTACGAGCAGTACTTC

D gene: .
J gene: TRBJ1-2
V gene: TRBV10-2
clone size: .
CDR3 protein: CASSDMYGYTF
CDR3 DNA: TGCGCCAGCAGTGACATGTATGGCTACACCTTC

D gene: TRBD1
J gene: TRBJ2-5
V gene: TRBV19
clone size: .
CDR3 protein: CASTGRDRGGETQYF
CDR3 DNA: TGTGCCAGTACGGGCCGGGACAGGGGCGGAGAGACCCAGTACTTC

D gene: .
J gene: TRBJ1-1
V gene: TRBV14
clone size: few
CDR3 protein: CASSQVAGTEAFF
CDR3 DNA: TGTGCCAGCAGCCAAGTTGCGGGCACTGAAGCTTTCTTT

D gene: .
J gene: TRBJ2-7
V gene: TRBV28
clone size: .
CDR3 protein: CASSPGLQGIYEQYF
CDR3 DNA: TGTGCCAGCAGCCCGGGACTCCAGGGAATCTACGAGCAGTACTTC

D gene: TRBD1
J gene: TRBJ2-2
V gene: TRBV28
clone size: .
CDR3 protein: CASTSPRTGSHGELFF
CDR3 DNA: TGTGCCAGCACCTCACCCCGGACAGGGTCCCACGGGGAGCTGTTTTTT

D gene: .
J gene: TRBJ1-1
V gene: TRBV19
clone size: .
CDR3 protein: CASTRGRRNTEAFF
CDR3 DNA: TGTGCCAGTACCCGAGGTAGGAGGAACACTGAAGCTTTCTTT

D gene: TRBD1
J gene: TRBJ1-3
V gene: TRBV6-1
clone size: .
CDR3 protein: CASVTGGGNTIYF
CDR3 DNA: TGTGCCAGCGTAACAGGGGGTGGAAACACCATATATTTT

D gene: .
J gene: TRBJ2-1
V gene: TRBV9
clone size: .
CDR3 protein: CASSVLPGERITDINEQFF
CDR3 DNA: TGTGCCAGCAGCGTCCTACCTGGGGAGAGGATTACTGATATCAATGAGCAGTTCTTC

D gene: .
J gene: TRBJ1-1
V gene: TRBV7-9
clone size: .
CDR3 protein: CASSSTGITFF
CDR3 DNA: TGTGCCAGCAGCTCCACAGGCATAACTTTCTTT

D gene: TRBD2
J gene: TRBJ2-3
V gene: TRBV9
clone size: .
CDR3 protein: CASSVGRGGSYTDTQYF
CDR3 DNA: TGTGCCAGCAGCGTAGGACGAGGCGGGAGTTATACAGATACGCAGTATTTT

D gene: .
J gene: TRBJ1-2
V gene: TRBV5-1
clone size: once
CDR3 protein: CASSELGSALGRRAGYTF
CDR3 DNA: TGCGCCAGCAGCGAGTTGGGGAGTGCATTGGGCCGGCGTGCGGGCTACACCTTC

D gene: TRBD2
J gene: TRBJ2-7
V gene: TRBV9
clone size: .
CDR3 protein: CASSPSLAVLYEQYF
CDR3 DNA: TGTGCCAGCAGCCCCAGTCTAGCGGTTCTATACGAGCAGTACTTC

D gene: .
J gene: TRBJ2-6
V gene: TRBV6-2/TRBV6-3
clone size: .
CDR3 protein: CASSRYSSGANVLTF
CDR3 DNA: TGTGCCAGCAGCCGGTACTCTTCTGGGGCCAACGTCCTGACTTTC

D gene: .
J gene: TRBJ1-5
V gene: TRBV19
clone size: .
CDR3 protein: CAAKAGAGEAQPQHF
CDR3 DNA: TGTGCCGCTAAGGCGGGGGCAGGGGAGGCTCAGCCCCAGCATTTT

D gene: TRBD2
J gene: TRBJ2-1
V gene: TRBV19
clone size: .
CDR3 protein: CASSIGRTSGSVTHNEQFF
CDR3 DNA: TGTGCCAGTAGTATCGGAAGGACTAGCGGGAGCGTCACACACAATGAGCAGTTCTTC

D gene: TRBD1
J gene: TRBJ2-1
V gene: TRBV10-1
clone size: .
CDR3 protein: CASSKQGMDEQFF
CDR3 DNA: TGCGCCAGCAGTAAACAGGGGATGGATGAGCAGTTCTTC

D gene: TRBD2
J gene: TRBJ2-7
V gene: TRBV30
clone size: .
CDR3 protein: CAWQREWEQYF
CDR3 DNA: TGTGCCTGGCAGCGGGAGTGGGAGCAGTACTTC

D gene: TRBD2
J gene: TRBJ2-1
V gene: TRBV6-5
clone size: .
CDR3 protein: CASRDSGIYNEQFF
CDR3 DNA: TGTGCCAGCAGGGATAGCGGGATATACAATGAGCAGTTCTTC

D gene: TRBD1
J gene: TRBJ2-2
V gene: TRBV7-2
clone size: .
CDR3 protein: CASSLQGAAGELFF
CDR3 DNA: TGTGCCAGCAGCTTGCAGGGGGCAGCCGGGGAGCTGTTTTTT

D gene: .
J gene: TRBJ1-4
V gene: TRBV3-1/TRBV3-2
clone size: .
CDR3 protein: CASSQDEGVEKLFF
CDR3 DNA: TGTGCCAGCAGCCAAGATGAGGGGGTCGAAAAACTGTTTTTT

D gene: .
J gene: TRBJ2-5
V gene: TRBV25-1
clone size: .
CDR3 protein: CASSPFGGETQYF
CDR3 DNA: TGTGCCAGCAGTCCCTTCGGCGGGGAGACCCAGTACTTC

D gene: TRBD1
J gene: TRBJ1-6
V gene: TRBV13
clone size: .
CDR3 protein: CASSLDRANSPLHF
CDR3 DNA: TGTGCCAGCAGCCTAGACAGGGCGAATTCACCCCTCCACTTT

D gene: .
J gene: TRBJ2-7
V gene: TRBV7-2
clone size: .
CDR3 protein: CASSLESRTPSYEQYF
CDR3 DNA: TGTGCCAGCAGCTTAGAGTCCCGGACTCCCTCCTACGAGCAGTACTTC

D gene: .
J gene: TRBJ1-1
V gene: TRBV5-6
clone size: once
CDR3 protein: CASSLWGGRGTEAFF
CDR3 DNA: TGTGCCAGCAGCTTGTGGGGGGGGCGCGGCACTGAAGCTTTCTTT

D gene: .
J gene: TRBJ2-7
V gene: TRBV18
clone size: few
CDR3 protein: CASSPQGNEQYF
CDR3 DNA: TGTGCCAGCTCACCACAGGGGAACGAGCAGTACTTC

D gene: .
J gene: TRBJ2-3
V gene: TRBV28
clone size: once
CDR3 protein: CASSPLSSADTQYF
CDR3 DNA: TGTGCCAGCAGTCCCCTATCAAGCGCAGATACGCAGTATTTT

D gene: .
J gene: TRBJ2-5
V gene: TRBV20-1
clone size: .
CDR3 protein: CSGEYQETQYF
CDR3 DNA: TGCAGTGGCGAGTACCAAGAGACCCAGTACTTC

D gene: .
J gene: TRBJ1-2
V gene: TRBV2
clone size: few
CDR3 protein: CAGGTSQRRLYGYTF
CDR3 DNA: TGTGCCGGCGGGACTTCCCAGCGAAGGCTCTACGGCTACACCTTC

D gene: .
J gene: TRBJ1-1
V gene: TRBV9
clone size: .
CDR3 protein: CASSLRTVMNTEAFF
CDR3 DNA: TGTGCCAGCAGCTTAAGGACAGTAATGAACACTGAAGCTTTCTTT